One and the same sample provided the 8 T cell receptor beta chains below, sequenced in a study of control samples from healthy donors and cancer patients. Data came from immunoSEQ multiplex PCR; TCRdb stores just in-frame clones and leaves some out. The table has approximately 92,000 clones, approximately 93% seen once; the top ten hold around 1.5%. Sequenced material: blood. The receptors originated from a woman aged 25 to 39 in good health.

J is TRBJ1-2 and V is TRBV19, with a possible D match to TRBD1 (5 bases). CDR1 and CDR2 (germline): LNHDA, SQIVND (reference sequence). CDR3 length: 14 amino acids. V was trimmed by 5 bases and J by 4 bases, leaving 14 bases between them. The DNA for the CDR3 is TGTGCCAGTAGTCCGGCGGGACCACTCTATGGCTACACCTTC. Translated, it gives CASSPAGPLYGYTF.

V is TRBV4-1 and J is TRBJ2-5; D ambiguous. The CDR3 loop spans 13 amino acids. Germline V gene data show CDR1 as MGHRA and CDR2 as YSYEKL. The germline V and J ends were trimmed by 1 base and 5 bases, with 8 bases remaining between them. CDR3 DNA sequence: TGCGCCAGCAGCCAAGTGGTGCGGGAGACCCAGTACTTC. Its protein is CASSQVVRETQYF.

The rearrangement joins TRBV5-6 to TRBJ1-1; D ambiguous. Trimming removed 4 bases at V and 0 bases at J, with 7 bases between. CDR3 length: 13 residues. Germline assignment: CDR1 SGHDT and CDR2 YYEEEE. The CDR3: CASSATMNTEAFF. The CDR3 region has the DNA TGTGCCAGCAGCGCCACTATGAACACTGAAGCTTTCTTT.

The chain is built from TRBV7-8 and TRBJ2-2, with 7 bases identical to TRBD2. This CDR3 spans 15 amino acids. Germline loops: CDR1 SGHVS, CDR2 FQNEAQ. Unmatched junction bases numbered 7, after V lost 8 bases and J lost 1 base. The CDR3, as DNA: TGTGCCAGCGACACGGGGGGAAGGAACACCGGGGAGCTGTTTTTT. Protein sequence: CASDTGGRNTGELFF.

This clone has a handful of counts. The chain combines TRBV12-3 or TRBV12-4 with TRBJ1-1; unclear D gene. There are 11 residues in the CDR3. The germline V and J ends were trimmed by 8 bases and 1 base, with 5 bases remaining between them. The CDR3 DNA is TGTGCCAGCTTTTCGAACACTGAAGCTTTCTTT. This codes for CASFSNTEAFF.

The V call is TRBV27, the J call TRBJ2-2; D unclear. CDR3 size: 14 residues. Per germline, CDR1 MNHEY and CDR2 SMNVEV (reference sequence). The V end lost 8 bases, the J end lost 5 bases, and 15 bases lay between the germline ends. This chain's CDR3 is CASRVGVWTGELFF. The CDR3 DNA is TGTGCCAGCCGTGTTGGGGTTTGGACCGGGGAGCTGTTTTTT.

This clone was seen a handful of times. This sequence joins TRBV3-1 (or the pseudogene TRBV3-2) and TRBJ1-6; 8 bases line up with TRBD1. The germline V gene encodes CDR1 LGHDT and CDR2 YNNKEL (reference sequence). V lost 4 bases, J lost 9 bases, and 8 bases stayed unmatched. The CDR3 loop spans 15 amino acids. CDR3 loop: CASSPPTGGFSPLHF. The CDR3 DNA reads TGTGCCAGCAGCCCCCCTACAGGGGGATTTTCACCCCTCCACTTT.

The chain's CDR3 is CASSPQGPDTQYF. The CDR3 DNA sequence: TGTGCCAGCAGCCCTCAGGGGCCAGATACGCAGTATTTT. V and J are TRBV6-1 and TRBJ2-3; D is possibly TRBD1 (6 bases). Trimming took 6 bases from V and 4 from J, leaving 11 bases between them. The CDR3 runs to 13 residues. Germline V gene lookup returns CDR1 MNHNS and CDR2 SASEGT.